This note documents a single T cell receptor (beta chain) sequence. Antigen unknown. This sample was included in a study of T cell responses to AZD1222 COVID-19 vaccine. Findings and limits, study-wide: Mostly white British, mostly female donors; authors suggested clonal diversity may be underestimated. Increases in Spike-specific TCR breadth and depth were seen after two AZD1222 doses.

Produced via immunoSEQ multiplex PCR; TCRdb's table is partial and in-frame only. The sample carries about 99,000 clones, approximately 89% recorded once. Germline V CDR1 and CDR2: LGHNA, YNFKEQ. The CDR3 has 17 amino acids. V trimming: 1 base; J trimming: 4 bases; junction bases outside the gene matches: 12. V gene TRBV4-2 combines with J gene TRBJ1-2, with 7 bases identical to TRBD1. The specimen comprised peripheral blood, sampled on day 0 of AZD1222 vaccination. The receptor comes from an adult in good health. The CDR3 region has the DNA TGTGCCAGCAGCCAAGGACTTACTCCCGGGACAGCCTATGGCTACACCTTC. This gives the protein CASSQGLTPGTAYGYTF.